The clone carrying this TCR beta chain was found many times. At one of its ends the junction is not consistent with the germline gene, which may arise from a read error. Time point here: after trial treatment. Treatment meaning: LDRT plus nivolumab, ipilimumab, low-dose cyclophosphamide and aspirin (RACIN trial). Eligibility criteria specified advanced solid malignancies devoid of tumor-infiltrating lymphocytes. Primers used for first-strand cDNA, a TRAV- and TRBV-specific set, covered both alpha and beta chains. With a constant-region primer and a V-primer adapter, TCRs were subjected to 20 PCR cycles of amplification. One entry per CDR3 protein results from TCRdb running MiXCR on the reads. There are more than 50,000 distinct CDR3 sequences in the sample; 20% to 25% occur only once, and about 7% lies in the top ten. The data stem from a study of low-dose radiotherapy and immunotherapy resistance in tumors. Study background: Doses delivered to Cohort 2 were 1 Gy per fraction every two weeks, amounting to 13 Gy over 26 weeks.

This CDR3 has 15 residues. Germline CDR1 and CDR2: SSHAT and FNYEAQ (reference sequence). Sample: PBMCs, taken after low-dose radiotherapy plus immunotherapy. This TCR was recovered from a male donor with prostate cancer. This rearrangement joins TRBV7-7 to TRBJ2-5, with D possibly being TRBD2 (5 bases). The CDR3 region is CASSLGRTSQETQYF. The DNA for the CDR3 is TGTGCTAGCAGCTTAGGTCGGACTTCCCAAGAGACCCAGTACTTC.